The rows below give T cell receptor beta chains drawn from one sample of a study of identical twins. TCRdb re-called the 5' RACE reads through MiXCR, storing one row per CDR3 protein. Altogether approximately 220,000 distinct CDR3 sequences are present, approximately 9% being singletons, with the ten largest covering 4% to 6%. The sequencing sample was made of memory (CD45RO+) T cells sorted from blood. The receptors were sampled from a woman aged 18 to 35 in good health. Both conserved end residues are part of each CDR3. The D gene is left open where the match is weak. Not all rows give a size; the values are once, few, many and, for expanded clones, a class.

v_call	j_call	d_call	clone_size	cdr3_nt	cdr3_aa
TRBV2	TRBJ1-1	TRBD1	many	TGTGCCAGCAGGTGGGACAGGGCGAACACTGAAGCTTTCTTT	CASRWDRANTEAFF
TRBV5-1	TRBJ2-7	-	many	TGCGCCAGCAGCTTAACCCGGGACCCATACGAGCAGTACTTC	CASSLTRDPYEQYF
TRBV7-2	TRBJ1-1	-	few	TGTGCCAGCACCTTGTACGGACCCAGCTCTGAAGCTTTCTTT	CASTLYGPSSEAFF
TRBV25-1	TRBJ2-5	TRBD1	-	TGTGCCAGCAGTGAGCTAGGGGGCTTGGAGACCCAGTACTTC	CASSELGGLETQYF
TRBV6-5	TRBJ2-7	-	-	TGTGCCAGCAGTTACCTTTACCTGGGCGGCTACGAGCAGTACTTC	CASSYLYLGGYEQYF
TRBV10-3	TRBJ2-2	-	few	TGTGCCATCTCGACGGGCACCGGGGAGCTGTTTTTT	CAISTGTGELFF
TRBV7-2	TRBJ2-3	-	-	TGTGCCAGCAGCTTAGTCAGTGACTACGCGCAGTATTTT	CASSLVSDYAQYF
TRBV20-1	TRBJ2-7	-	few	TGCAGTGCTGCGACGGACACCTACGAGCAGTACTTC	CSAATDTYEQYF
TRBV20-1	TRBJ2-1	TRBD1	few	TGCAGTGCTATACCCGGGACAGGTATCGATGAGCAGTTCTTC	CSAIPGTGIDEQFF
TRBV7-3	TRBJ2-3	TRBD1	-	TGTGCCAGCAGCTTAACTCGGGACAGGGGAACAGATACGCAGTATTTT	CASSLTRDRGTDTQYF
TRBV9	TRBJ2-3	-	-	TGTGCCAGCAGCGTAGAAGTAGGAACGCAGTATTTT	CASSVEVGTQYF
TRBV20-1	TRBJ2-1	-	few	TGCAGTGCTACCGGACTAACCTACAATGAGCAGTTCTTC	CSATGLTYNEQFF
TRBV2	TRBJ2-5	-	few	TGTGCCAGCAGGGGCCAGAAAGAGACCCAGTACTTC	CASRGQKETQYF
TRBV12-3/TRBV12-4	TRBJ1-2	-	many	TGTGCCAGCAGTTTAGGCAGTTATGGCTACACCTTC	CASSLGSYGYTF
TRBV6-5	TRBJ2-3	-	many	TGTGCCAGCAGTTACTCGAGCGAAGCAGATACGCAGTATTTT	CASSYSSEADTQYF
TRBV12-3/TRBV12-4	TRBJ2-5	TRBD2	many	TGTGCCAGCAGCCCAGCCGGGGGGGAAGAGACCCAGTACTTC	CASSPAGGEETQYF
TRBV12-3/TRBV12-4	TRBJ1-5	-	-	TGTGCCAGCAGTTTGGGCCAAGTTTATAGCAATCAGCCCCAGCATTTT	CASSLGQVYSNQPQHF
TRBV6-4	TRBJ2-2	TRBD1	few	TGTGCCAGCAAAAGACAGGGGGACACCGGGGAGCTGTTTTTT	CASKRQGDTGELFF
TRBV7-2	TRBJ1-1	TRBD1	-	TGTGCCAGCAGCCTAACTAGGGACAGAGAAGCTTTCTTT	CASSLTRDREAFF
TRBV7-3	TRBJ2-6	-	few	TGTGCCAGCAGCAAACAGGGTGCCGGGGCCAACGTCCTGACTTTC	CASSKQGAGANVLTF
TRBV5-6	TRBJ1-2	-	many	TGTGCCAGCAGCCCTCCCCGGGGGGGAGACTATGGCTACACCTTC	CASSPPRGGDYGYTF
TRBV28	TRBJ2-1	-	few	TGTGCCAGTTACCTTACCGCCAGCTACAATGAGCAGTTCTTC	CASYLTASYNEQFF
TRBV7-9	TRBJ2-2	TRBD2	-	TGTGCCAGCAGCTTAGAAGGGAGGGCCGGGGAGCTGTTTTTT	CASSLEGRAGELFF
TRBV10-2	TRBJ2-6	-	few	TGCGCCAGCAGTGTTGCGTCTGGGGCCAACGTCCTGACTTTC	CASSVASGANVLTF
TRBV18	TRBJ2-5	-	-	TGTGCCAGCTCACTTCCGGGTCCCCAAGAGACCCAGTACTTC	CASSLPGPQETQYF
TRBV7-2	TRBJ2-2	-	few	TGTGCCAGCAGCCTGTACCGGGGAAACACCGGGGAGCTGTTTTTT	CASSLYRGNTGELFF
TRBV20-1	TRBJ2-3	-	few	TGCAGTGCTAGAGGCGGGCTGACCGCCCGGGATACGCAGTATTTT	CSARGGLTARDTQYF
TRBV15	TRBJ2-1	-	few	TGTGCCACCAGCAGAGATCAGGCGGGAATCCAGTTCTTC	CATSRDQAGIQFF
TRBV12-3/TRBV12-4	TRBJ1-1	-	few	TGTGCCAGCAGTCCCTCCGGACAGTTTTTAAACACTGAAGCTTTCTTT	CASSPSGQFLNTEAFF
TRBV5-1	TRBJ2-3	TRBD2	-	TGCGCCAGCAGCTCCGGGGTAGCGGGGGGCACAGATACGCAGTATTTT	CASSSGVAGGTDTQYF
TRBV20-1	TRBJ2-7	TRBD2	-	TGCAGTGCTAGAGGACTCGCGGGAGGGTACGAGCAGTACTTC	CSARGLAGGYEQYF
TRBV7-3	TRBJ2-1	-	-	TGTGCCAGCAGCACGAATCTGGGGGGACGGGCCCATGAGCAGTTCTTC	CASSTNLGGRAHEQFF
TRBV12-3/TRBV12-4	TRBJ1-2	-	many	TGTGCCAGCAGTTCGGGTACGGGGATGTCCTATGGCTACACCTTC	CASSSGTGMSYGYTF
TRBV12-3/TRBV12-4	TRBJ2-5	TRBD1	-	TGTGCCAGCTTAAAGGGACAGGGGCGGGAGACCCAGTACTTC	CASLKGQGRETQYF
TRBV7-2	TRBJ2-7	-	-	TGTGCCAGCAGCTCGAACAGGGTATCCTACGAGCAGTACTTC	CASSSNRVSYEQYF
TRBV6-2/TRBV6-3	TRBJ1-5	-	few	TGTGCCAGCAGCCGGGGGGAGCCCCAGCATTTT	CASSRGEPQHF
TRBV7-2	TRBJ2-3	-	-	TGTGCCAGCAGCCCCTCTTTTACAGATACGCAGTATTTT	CASSPSFTDTQYF
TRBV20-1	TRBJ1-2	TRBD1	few	TGCAGTGCTACGGAAACCGGGACAGAGAATGGCTACACCTTC	CSATETGTENGYTF
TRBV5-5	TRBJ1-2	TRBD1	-	TGTGCCAGCAGCTTGAGCGGGACAGGGGCATTTGAGTACACCTTC	CASSLSGTGAFEYTF
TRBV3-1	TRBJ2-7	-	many	TGTGCCAGCAGCCACGAGGGGGACAACGAGCAGTACTTC	CASSHEGDNEQYF
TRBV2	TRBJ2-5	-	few	TGTGCCAGCAGTGGGGAAGCTCAAGAGACCCAGTACTTC	CASSGEAQETQYF
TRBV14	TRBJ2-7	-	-	TGTGCCAGCAGCCAAGGGCACGCAGCCTACGAGCAGTACTTC	CASSQGHAAYEQYF
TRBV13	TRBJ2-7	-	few	TGTGCCAGCAGCTATAGAGACAGTCCCTACGAGCAGTACTTC	CASSYRDSPYEQYF
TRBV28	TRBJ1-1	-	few	TGTGCCAGCAGTCTCGGCTGGGGGGCAGGCACTGAAGCTTTCTTT	CASSLGWGAGTEAFF
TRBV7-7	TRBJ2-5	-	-	TGTGCTAGCAGCTTTTCGACGCTCTTTCCTGAGACCCAGTACTTC	CASSFSTLFPETQYF
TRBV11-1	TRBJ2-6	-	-	TGTGCCAGCAGCAAGCCTCTCCGGGCCCATTCCGGGGCCAACGTCCTGACTTTC	CASSKPLRAHSGANVLTF
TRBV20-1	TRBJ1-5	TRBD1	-	TGCAGTGCCCAGGGGGGCAATCAGCCCCAGCATTTT	CSAQGGNQPQHF
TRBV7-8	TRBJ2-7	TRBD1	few	TGTGCCAGCAGCTCCACCCCCGGGACAGCCTTCTACGAGCAGTACTTC	CASSSTPGTAFYEQYF
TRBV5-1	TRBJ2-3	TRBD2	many	TGCGCCAGCAGCGGAGGGACTAGCGGGAGCACAGATACGCAGTATTTT	CASSGGTSGSTDTQYF
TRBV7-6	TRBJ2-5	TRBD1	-	TGTGCCAGCAGCCGAGGACAGGGGCAAGAGACCCAGTACTTC	CASSRGQGQETQYF
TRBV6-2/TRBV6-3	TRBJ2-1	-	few	TGTGCCAGCAGCCGGACTGCCCATGAGCAGTTCTTC	CASSRTAHEQFF
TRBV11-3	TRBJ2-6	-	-	TGTGCCAGCAGCTTGAACTCTGGGGCCAACGTCCTGACTTTC	CASSLNSGANVLTF